What follows are 18 T cell receptor beta chains derived from one specimen sequenced in a study of control samples from healthy donors and cancer patients. Libraries were prepared by immunoSEQ multiplex PCR; TCRdb keeps only in-frame clonotypes and omits some of them. The data hold about 150,000 clones, with over 90% observed a single time. Material: blood. These TCRs come from a man aged 45-60 years in good health.

The V call is TRBV19, the J call TRBJ1-1; D is possibly TRBD1 (5 bases). CDR1 is LNHDA and CDR2 is SQIVND in the germline V gene (reference sequence). Between the trimmed V and J ends, which lost 9 bases and 4 bases, there was a span of 15 bases. CDR3 length: 13 amino acids. CDR3: CASSGRGGTEAFF. The CDR3, as DNA: TGTGCCAGCTCGGGTCGTGGGGGCACTGAAGCTTTCTTT.

The chain recombines TRBV5-1 with TRBJ1-6; the match to TRBD1 covers 12 bases. Per the germline V gene, CDR1 is SGHRS and CDR2 is YFSETQ. V shed 4 bases, J shed 8 bases, and the junction held 7 bases outside the gene matches. CDR3 length: 16 amino acids. The CDR3 region is CASSEGTGGWDSPLHF. CDR3 nucleotide sequence: TGCGCCAGCAGCGAAGGGACAGGGGGCTGGGATTCACCCCTCCACTTT. Drawing the rest from reference TRBV5-1 and TRBJ1-6, the complete variable domain is KAGVTQTPRYLIKTRGQQVTLSCSPISGHRSVSWYQQTPGQGLQFLFEYFSETQRNKGNFPGRFSGRQFSNSRSEMNVSTLELGDSALYLCASSEGTGGWDSPLHFGNGTRLTVT.

The CDR3 loop reads CASSSAPPGQGNAGELFF. DNA for the CDR3: TGTGCCAGCAGCTCGGCGCCACCGGGACAGGGAAATGCCGGGGAGCTGTTTTTT. The rearrangement joins TRBV7-2 to TRBJ2-2; TRBD1 matches at 9 bases. The CDR3 covers 18 residues. Germline V gene lookup returns CDR1 SGHTA and CDR2 FQGNSA. Losses at the gene ends were 4 bases for V and 6 bases for J; bases not matched to a gene: 15.

The chain is built from TRBV30 and TRBJ2-7; tentative D call: TRBD2 (6 bases). The germline gives CDR1 GTSNPN, CDR2 SVGIG (reference sequence). The CDR3 length is 14 residues. V gave up 5 bases and J gave up 0 bases, with 14 bases separating them. Here the CDR3 reads CAWGYGGSSYEQYF. For the CDR3, the DNA is TGTGCCTGGGGTTATGGAGGGAGCTCCTACGAGCAGTACTTC. Combining the CDR3 with reference TRBV30 and TRBJ2-7 gives the whole variable domain SQTIHQWPATLVQPVGSPLSLECTVEGTSNPNLYWYRQAAGRGLQLLFYSVGIGQISSEVPQNLSASRPQDRQFILSSKKLLLSDSGFYLCAWGYGGSSYEQYFGPGTRLTVT.

This sequence joins TRBV5-5 and TRBJ2-5, with D possibly TRBD2 on 6 matching bases. V lost 4 bases and J 1 base, leaving 17 bases between the germline ends. This CDR3 has 16 amino acids. CDR1 and CDR2 (germline): SGHKS, YYEKEE (reference sequence). CDR3 nucleotides: TGTGCCAGCAGCCGCGGGGATTGGCAGGGCCAAGAGACCCAGTACTTC. Translating gives CASSRGDWQGQETQYF.

The chain has TRBV2 and TRBJ2-7; 7 nucleotides line up with TRBD1. The CDR3 loop spans 13 amino acids. V shed 8 bases and J 0 bases; nucleotides not matched to a gene: 4. Germline V lookup: CDR1 SNHLY, CDR2 FYNNEI. The CDR3 DNA follows: TGTGCCAGCTTGGGGACAGCCTCCTACGAGCAGTACTTC. This gives the protein CASLGTASYEQYF. Full variable domain (remainder filled in from reference TRBV2 and TRBJ2-7): EPEVTQTPSHQVTQMGQEVILRCVPISNHLYFYWYRQILGQKVEFLVSFYNNEISEKSEIFDDQFSVERPDGSNFTLKIRSTKLEDSAMYFCASLGTASYEQYFGPGTRLTVT.

CDR3 DNA sequence: TGTGCCAGCAGGGACAGGGCCTCTGGAAACACCATATATTTT. This codes for CASRDRASGNTIYF. The chain combines TRBV2 with TRBJ1-3; 8 bases align to TRBD1. Germline assignment: CDR1 SNHLY and CDR2 FYNNEI. The V and J ends lost 6 bases and 0 bases, in that order; junction bases with no gene match: 1. CDR3 length equals 14 residues.

The chain carries TRBV12-5 and TRBJ2-1, with D possibly matching TRBD2 (6 bases). The V gene's germline CDR1 is LGHNT and CDR2 FRNRAP. The CDR3 totals 13 residues. The ends were cut back, 1 base at V and 10 bases at J, with 11 bases in the middle. The CDR3 region is CASGLGLVGEQFF. CDR3 nucleotides: TGTGCTAGTGGTTTGGGACTAGTTGGCGAGCAGTTCTTC.

This clone was seen only once. This rearrangement joins TRBV28 to TRBJ1-2; D is unresolved. The CDR3 loop spans 12 amino acids. V was cut by 3 bases and J by 11 bases, with 13 bases left in between. CDR1 is MDHEN and CDR2 is SYDVKM in the germline V gene. The DNA of the CDR3 is TGTGCCAGCAGTTTGCGGACGGTAGGGTACACCTTC. Translated, it gives CASSLRTVGYTF.

The J gene is TRBJ2-7, the V gene TRBV2; TRBD1 matches at 8 bases. CDR3 length: 15 amino acids. With 6 bases clipped from V and 1 base from J, the junction kept 8 bases outside the gene matches. Germline V gene sequence: CDR1 SNHLY, CDR2 FYNNEI. CDR3 region: CASRRPGQASYEQYF. The CDR3 DNA reads TGTGCCAGCAGAAGACCGGGACAGGCATCCTACGAGCAGTACTTC.

V is TRBV6-5 and J is TRBJ2-4; D gene unclear. Germline V lookup: CDR1 MNHEY, CDR2 SVGAGI. Trimming took 7 bases from V and 6 from J, leaving 10 bases between them. The CDR3 covers 12 residues. The CDR3 DNA follows: TGTGCCAGCATGCGGACCTCAAACATTCAGTACTTC. Its translation is CASMRTSNIQYF.

Here the CDR3 DNA reads TGCGCCAGCAGCTTGGGTGCGGGAGAGACCGAGGAGCAGTACTTC. Amino acids: CASSLGAGETEEQYF. The chain has TRBV5-1 and TRBJ2-7, with 7 bases aligning to TRBD2. Looked up from germline, CDR1 is SGHRS and CDR2 is YFSETQ. The V segment lost 0 bases and the J segment 7 bases; nucleotides outside the gene matches: 10. The CDR3 consists of 15 residues.

The V gene is TRBV4-1, the J gene TRBJ2-2; 9 bases agree with TRBD2. V lost 1 base and J lost 7; bases outside the gene matches: 10. The CDR3 consists of 17 residues. Germline CDR1 is MGHRA and CDR2 is YSYEKL. CDR3 loop: CASSQGFAGGQGGELFF. DNA for the CDR3: TGCGCCAGCAGCCAAGGGTTTGCGGGAGGGCAGGGCGGGGAGCTGTTTTTT.

V is TRBV7-3 and J is TRBJ2-3; 7 bases line up with TRBD2. After removal of 5 bases from V and 9 bases from J, the junction contained 8 bases not matched to a gene. CDR1 and CDR2 (germline): SGHTA, FQGTGA. CDR3 length equals 13 residues. CDR3 protein: CASSVQTSFTQYF. The CDR3, as DNA: TGTGCCAGCAGCGTGCAGACTAGCTTCACGCAGTATTTT.

The J gene is TRBJ2-3, the V gene TRBV5-1, with D possibly being TRBD1 (6 bases). V lost 7 bases and J lost 2, with 11 bases in between. CDR1 SGHRS and CDR2 YFSETQ come from the germline V gene. The CDR3 totals 13 residues. The CDR3 sequence is CASFRDITDTQYF. The CDR3 coding sequence is TGCGCCAGCTTTCGGGACATCACAGATACGCAGTATTTT.

The rearrangement uses TRBV5-4 and TRBJ2-3; D remains ambiguous. Trimming cost V 2 bases and J 2 bases, with 15 bases left between them. Germline loops: CDR1 SGHNT, CDR2 YYREEE (reference sequence). CDR3 size: 16 residues. The CDR3 sequence: CASSFRRQIATDTQYF. CDR3 in DNA: TGTGCCAGCAGCTTTCGTCGGCAAATCGCCACAGATACGCAGTATTTT.

V is TRBV6-5 and J is TRBJ2-4, with D tentatively TRBD1 (8 bases). CDR1 and CDR2 (germline): MNHEY, SVGAGI. The CDR3 contains 14 residues. The germline V and J ends were trimmed by 6 bases and 7 bases, with 16 bases remaining between them. The CDR3 is CASSRQGRGNIQYF. Here the CDR3 DNA reads TGTGCCAGCAGCCGACAGGGGCGGGGGAACATTCAGTACTTC.

The rearrangement links TRBV3-1 (or the pseudogene TRBV3-2) to TRBJ2-3; D uncertain. CDR1 is LGHDT and CDR2 is YNNKEL in the germline V gene (reference sequence). Between the trimmed V and J ends, which lost 1 base and 7 bases, there was a span of 12 bases. The CDR3 extends over 14 amino acids. CDR3 sequence reads: CASSQGGVGNTQYF. CDR3 nucleotide sequence: TGTGCCAGCAGCCAAGGCGGAGTTGGAAATACGCAGTATTTT.